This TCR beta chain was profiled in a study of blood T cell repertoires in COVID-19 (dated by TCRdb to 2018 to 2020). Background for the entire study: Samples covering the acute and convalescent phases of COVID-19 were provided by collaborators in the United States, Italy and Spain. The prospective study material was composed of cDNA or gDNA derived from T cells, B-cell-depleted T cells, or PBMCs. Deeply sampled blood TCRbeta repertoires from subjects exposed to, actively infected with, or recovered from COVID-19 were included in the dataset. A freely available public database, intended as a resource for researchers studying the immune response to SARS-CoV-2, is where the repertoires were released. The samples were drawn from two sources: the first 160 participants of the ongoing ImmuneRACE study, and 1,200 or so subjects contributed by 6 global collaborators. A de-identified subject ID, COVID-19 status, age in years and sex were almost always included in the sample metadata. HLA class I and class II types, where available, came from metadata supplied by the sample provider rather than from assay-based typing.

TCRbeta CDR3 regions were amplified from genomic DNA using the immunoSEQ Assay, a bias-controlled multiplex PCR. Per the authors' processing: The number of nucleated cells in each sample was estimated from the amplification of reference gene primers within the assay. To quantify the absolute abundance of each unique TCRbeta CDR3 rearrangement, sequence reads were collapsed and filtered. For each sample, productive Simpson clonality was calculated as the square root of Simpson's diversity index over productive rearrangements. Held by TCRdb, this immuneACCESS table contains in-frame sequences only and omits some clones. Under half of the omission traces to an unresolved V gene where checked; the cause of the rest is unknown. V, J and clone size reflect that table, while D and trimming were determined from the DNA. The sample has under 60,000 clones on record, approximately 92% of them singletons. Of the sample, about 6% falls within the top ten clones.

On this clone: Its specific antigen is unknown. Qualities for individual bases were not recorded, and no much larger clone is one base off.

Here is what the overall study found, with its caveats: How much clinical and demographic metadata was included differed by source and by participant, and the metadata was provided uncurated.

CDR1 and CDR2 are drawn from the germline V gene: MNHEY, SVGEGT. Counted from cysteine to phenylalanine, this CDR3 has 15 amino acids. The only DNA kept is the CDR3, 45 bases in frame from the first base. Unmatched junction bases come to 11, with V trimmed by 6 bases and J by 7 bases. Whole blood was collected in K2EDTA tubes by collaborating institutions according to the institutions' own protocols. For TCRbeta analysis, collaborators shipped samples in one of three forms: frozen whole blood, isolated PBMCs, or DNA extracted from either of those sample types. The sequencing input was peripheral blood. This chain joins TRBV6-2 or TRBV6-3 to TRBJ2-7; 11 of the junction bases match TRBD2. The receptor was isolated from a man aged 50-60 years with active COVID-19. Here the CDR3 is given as CASSPTSGSTGEQYF. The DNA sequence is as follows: TGTGCCAGCAGCCCTACTAGCGGGAGTACGGGTGAGCAGTACTTC.